One and the same sample provided the 11 T cell receptor beta chains below, sequenced in a study of cytomegalovirus exposure and HLA in healthy donors. Both 60 Vbeta primers and 13 Jbeta primers went into the PCR. Here immunoSEQ multiplex PCR was the method, and the copy in TCRdb shows in-frame clones only, minus some. Counted here are 150,000 to 200,000 clones, approximately 82% occurring once; the ten biggest clones make up around 2.1%. Sequencing was done on a sample of PBMCs. Receptors were obtained from a woman aged 18-29 years in good health and CMV-seropositive.

The chain employs TRBV4-1 and TRBJ2-3, with 7 bases fitting TRBD1. The CDR3 totals 16 residues. Germline V gene sequence: CDR1 MGHRA, CDR2 YSYEKL. The trim removed 3 bases at V and 4 bases at J, leaving 10 bases unmatched. The CDR3 loop is CASSHTGQSSADTQYF. The CDR3 coding sequence is TGCGCCAGCAGCCATACGGGACAGTCGAGCGCAGATACGCAGTATTTT.

The chain combines TRBV4-1 with TRBJ2-1; D is unclear. CDR1 and CDR2 (germline): MGHRA, YSYEKL. The CDR3 runs to 15 residues. With 0 bases removed from V and 4 bases from J, the gap between germline ends came to 10 bases. The CDR3 protein is CASSQDRSEYNEQFF. The CDR3 coding sequence is TGCGCCAGCAGCCAAGATCGTTCCGAGTACAATGAGCAGTTCTTC.

The rearrangement links TRBV11-3 to TRBJ2-3; 7 nucleotides line up with TRBD1. The CDR3 extends over 16 amino acids. CDR1 and CDR2 from the germline V gene are SGHNT and YENEEA. V shed 5 bases, J shed 0 bases, and the junction held 8 bases outside the gene matches. The CDR3 loop reads CASSRGQISSTDTQYF. The CDR3 DNA is TGTGCCAGCAGCCGGGGACAGATATCTAGCACAGATACGCAGTATTTT.

V usage is TRBV4-2 and J usage is TRBJ2-7; 8 bases align to TRBD1. The CDR3 runs to 15 residues. The germline gives CDR1 LGHNA, CDR2 YNFKEQ. V lost 5 bases and J lost 5; bases outside the gene matches: 11. CDR3 DNA sequence: TGTGCCAGCAGCTACACCCCGGGACAGGCGAACGAGCAGTACTTC. It encodes CASSYTPGQANEQYF.

Only a few counts were recorded for this clone. This chain joins TRBV7-8 and TRBJ1-2, with 8 bases fitting TRBD1. The CDR3 is 18 residues long. The germline CDR1 and CDR2 sequences are SGHVS and FQNEAQ. J lost 5 bases, V lost 5 bases, and 19 bases had no gene match. CDR3 sequence reads: CASSLTLGQASVGYGYTF. DNA for the CDR3: TGTGCCAGCAGCCTCACCTTGGGACAGGCGTCCGTGGGGTATGGCTACACCTTC.

V usage is TRBV28 and J usage is TRBJ2-5, with D perhaps TRBD2 (7 bases). CDR3 length: 15 residues. In germline, CDR1 is MDHEN, CDR2 SYDVKM. V dropped 6 bases and J dropped 4 bases, with 18 bases sitting between them. The CDR3 reads CASSSGGPGTETQYF. The CDR3 DNA is TGTGCCAGCAGCTCCGGGGGGCCCGGGACAGAGACCCAGTACTTC.

Concerning this clone: The junction does not match germline at one end; this may be a read error. Other DNA sequences in this sample translate to the same CDR3. The rearrangement uses TRBV5-4 and TRBJ2-5, with 10 bases that match TRBD1. This CDR3 contains 14 residues. Germline V gene data show CDR1 as SGHNT and CDR2 as YYREEE (reference sequence). The CDR3 DNA is TGCGCCAGCAGCCGGGACAGGGGCCAAGAGACCCGGTACTTC. This codes for CASSRDRGQETRYF. The full variable domain, completed using reference TRBV5-4 and TRBJ2-5, is ETGVTQSPTHLIKTRGQQVTLRCSSQSGHNTVSWYQQALGQGPQFIFQYYREEENGRGNFPPRFSGLQFPNYSSELNVNALELDDSALYLCASSRDRGQETRYFGPGTRLLVL.

V is TRBV11-2 and J is TRBJ1-1; D is undetermined. Trimming cost V 1 base and J 4 bases, with 16 bases left between them. This CDR3 is 16 amino acids long. Per the germline V gene, CDR1 is SGHAT and CDR2 is FQNNGV. The CDR3 sequence is CASSLGVSGGVTEAFF. The CDR3 DNA is TGTGCCAGCAGCTTAGGGGTCTCGGGTGGAGTCACTGAAGCTTTCTTT.

The J gene is TRBJ1-2, the V gene TRBV19, with 7 bases lining up with TRBD1. Germline lookup yields CDR1 LNHDA and CDR2 SQIVND (reference sequence). The CDR3 totals 14 residues. J gave up 4 bases and V 5 bases, and 7 bases lay outside the gene matches. In DNA, the CDR3 is TGTGCCAGTAGTCCGGGACAGCCGAGCTATGGCTACACCTTC. It specifies CASSPGQPSYGYTF.

This sequence joins TRBV11-1 and TRBJ2-1; D not certain. Between the trimmed V and J ends, which lost 3 bases and 0 bases, there was a span of 12 bases. The germline CDR1 and CDR2 sequences are SGHAT and FQDESV (reference sequence). The CDR3 has 16 amino acids. In DNA, the CDR3 is TGTGCCAGCAGCTTTCGCCCACCGAGCTCCTACAATGAGCAGTTCTTC. Amino acid sequence: CASSFRPPSSYNEQFF.

The chain employs TRBV7-3 and TRBJ2-4, with D unresolved. Germline lookup yields CDR1 SGHTA and CDR2 FQGTGA. V was cut by 5 bases and J by 15 bases, with 11 bases left in between. CDR3 size: 10 residues. CDR3 coding DNA: TGTGCCAGCAGCAAAACCGCCGGGTACTTC. This translates into CASSKTAGYF. Combining the CDR3 with reference TRBV7-3 and TRBJ2-4 gives the whole variable domain GAGVSQTPSNKVTEKGKYVELRCDPISGHTALYWYRQSLGQGPEFLIYFQGTGAADDSGLPNDRFFAVRPEGSVSTLKIQRTERGDSAVYLCASSKTAGYFGAGTRLSVL.